The 10 T cell receptor beta chains below come from one sample, sequenced in a study of identical twins. MiXCR, run by TCRdb on the 5' RACE reads, gives a single entry per CDR3 protein. The table lists 200,000 to 250,000 distinct CDR3 sequences, 6% to 9% of them singletons, with around 2.1% in the top ten. These data also formed part of another study, on yellow fever vaccine responses in identical twins.

Sample: memory (CD45RO+) T cells sorted from blood. The source is a young woman in good health.

This chain connects TRBV5-1 to TRBJ2-5; D remains ambiguous. CDR3 size: 14 residues. V lost 0 bases, J lost 5 bases, and 11 bases lay in between. From germline, CDR1 is SGHRS and CDR2 YFSETQ. The DNA of the CDR3 is TGCGCCAGCAGCTTGGTGTCCGGGTTGGAGACCCAGTACTTC. It translates to CASSLVSGLETQYF.

This clonotype came up a few times. The chain has TRBV12-3 or TRBV12-4 and TRBJ1-5, with D tentatively TRBD1 (5 bases). The V end was cut by 3 bases, the J end by 10 bases, with 10 bases between. CDR3 length equals 12 residues. The CDR3 nucleotides read TGTGCCAGCAGTTTGGGACTCGGTCCCCAGCATTTT. Translated: CASSLGLGPQHF.

The table lists this clonotype with many counts. V is TRBV6-1 and J is TRBJ2-3; 7 bases match TRBD1. After removal of 10 bases from V and 3 bases from J, the junction contained 16 bases not matched to a gene. CDR1 is MNHNS and CDR2 is SASEGT in the germline V gene. The CDR3 sequence is 16 residues long. The CDR3 spells CAIPKEQGRPTDTQYF. CDR3 sequence (DNA): TGTGCCATACCGAAAGAACAGGGGCGACCGACAGATACGCAGTATTTT.

The chain employs TRBV5-1 and TRBJ2-1; 8 nucleotides line up with TRBD2. Germline CDR1 is SGHRS and CDR2 is YFSETQ. J lost 6 bases, V lost 4 bases, and 3 bases had no gene match. This CDR3 spans 13 amino acids. The chain's CDR3 is CASSGTRSNEQFF. CDR3 in DNA: TGCGCCAGCAGCGGGACTAGGTCCAATGAGCAGTTCTTC.

This clonotype was seen many times. The chain uses TRBV3-1 and TRBJ1-2, with D maybe TRBD1 (5 bases). This CDR3 has 14 residues. From germline, CDR1 is LGHDT and CDR2 YNNKEL (reference sequence). The germline V and J ends were trimmed by 4 bases and 4 bases, with 13 bases remaining between them. The CDR3 is CASSPRGDGYGYTF. CDR3 nucleotides: TGTGCCAGCAGCCCCAGAGGGGATGGCTATGGCTACACCTTC.

The chain combines TRBV19 with TRBJ2-1, with 7 positions matching TRBD1. The CDR3 is 16 amino acids. The junction had 15 bases not matched to a gene; V was cut back by 6 bases and J by 7 bases. CDR1 LNHDA and CDR2 SQIVND come from the germline V gene (reference sequence). The CDR3 reads CASSGTGAGFRNEQFF. In DNA, the CDR3 is TGTGCCAGTAGCGGCACAGGGGCGGGCTTTAGGAATGAGCAGTTCTTC.

This CDR3 reads CASSYKGPRLNEQFF. For the CDR3, the DNA is TGTGCCAGCAGTTATAAGGGACCGCGCTTGAATGAGCAGTTCTTC. The rearrangement uses TRBV6-5 and TRBJ2-1; D is possibly TRBD1 or TRBD2 (5 bases each). Trimming removed 3 bases at V and 7 bases at J, with 16 bases between. Germline V gene sequence: CDR1 MNHEY, CDR2 SVGAGI. The CDR3 contains 15 residues.

The chain has TRBV11-2 and TRBJ2-2; TRBD2 aligns across 10 bases. The CDR3 is 16 residues long. Germline lookup yields CDR1 SGHAT and CDR2 FQNNGV. After removal of 7 bases from V and 6 bases from J, the junction contained 11 bases not matched to a gene. CDR3 sequence (DNA): TGTGCCAGCACCGGATCGGGGCTAGCGGGAGCCGGGGAGCTGTTTTTT. It specifies CASTGSGLAGAGELFF.

This clonotype was found many times. The V and J genes are TRBV28 and TRBJ1-4; D gene uncertain. CDR1 MDHEN and CDR2 SYDVKM come from the germline V gene. V lost 3 bases, J lost 10 bases, and 9 bases lay in between. The CDR3 length is 12 residues. The CDR3 coding sequence is TGTGCCAGCAGTTTTAAACGTCCAAAACTGTTTTTT. Translated: CASSFKRPKLFF.

This clonotype has at least ten counts. The germline gene is not matched at one end of the junction; a read error may be the cause. The J gene is TRBJ2-3, the V gene TRBV7-7; no clear D. Germline-derived CDR1 and CDR2 are SSHAT and FNYEAQ (reference sequence). This CDR3 has 13 amino acids. The CDR3 DNA is TGTGCTAGCAGCCTGATATACACAGATACGCAGTATTTT. Translation gives CASSLIYTDTQYF.